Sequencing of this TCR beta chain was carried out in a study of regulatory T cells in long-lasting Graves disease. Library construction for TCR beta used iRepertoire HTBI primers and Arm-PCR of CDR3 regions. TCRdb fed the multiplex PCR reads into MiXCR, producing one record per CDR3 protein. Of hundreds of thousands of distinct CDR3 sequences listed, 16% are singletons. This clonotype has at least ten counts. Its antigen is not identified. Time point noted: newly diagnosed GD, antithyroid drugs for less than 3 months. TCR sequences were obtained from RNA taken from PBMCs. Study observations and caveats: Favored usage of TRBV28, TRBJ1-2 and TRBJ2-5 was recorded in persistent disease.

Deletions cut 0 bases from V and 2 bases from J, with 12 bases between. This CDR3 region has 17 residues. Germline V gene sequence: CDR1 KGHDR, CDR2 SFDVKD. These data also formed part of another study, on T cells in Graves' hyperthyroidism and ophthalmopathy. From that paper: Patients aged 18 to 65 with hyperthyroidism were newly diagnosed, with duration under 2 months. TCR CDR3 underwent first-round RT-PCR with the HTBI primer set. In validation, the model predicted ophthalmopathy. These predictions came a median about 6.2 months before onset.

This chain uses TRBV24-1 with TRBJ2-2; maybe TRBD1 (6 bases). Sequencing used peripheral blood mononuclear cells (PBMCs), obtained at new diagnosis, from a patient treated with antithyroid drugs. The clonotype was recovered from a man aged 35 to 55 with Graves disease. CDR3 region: CATSDLPRGPNTGELFF. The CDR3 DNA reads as TGTGCCACCAGTGATTTGCCCAGGGGACCCAACACCGGGGAGCTGTTTTTT.